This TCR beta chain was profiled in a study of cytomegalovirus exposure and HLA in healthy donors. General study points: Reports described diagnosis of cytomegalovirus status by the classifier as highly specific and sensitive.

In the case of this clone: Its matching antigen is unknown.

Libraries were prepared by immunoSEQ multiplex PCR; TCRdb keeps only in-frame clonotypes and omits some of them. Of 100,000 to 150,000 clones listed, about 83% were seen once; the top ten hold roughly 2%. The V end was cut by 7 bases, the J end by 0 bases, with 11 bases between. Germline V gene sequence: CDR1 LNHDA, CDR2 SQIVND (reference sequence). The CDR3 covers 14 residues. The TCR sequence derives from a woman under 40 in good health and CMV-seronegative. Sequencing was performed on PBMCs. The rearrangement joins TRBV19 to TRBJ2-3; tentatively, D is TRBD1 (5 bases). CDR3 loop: CASKKTASTDTQYF. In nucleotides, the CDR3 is TGTGCCAGTAAAAAGACAGCGAGCACAGATACGCAGTATTTT.